This T cell receptor (beta chain) emerged from a study of blood T cell repertoires in COVID-19 (TCRdb year 2020). Study-level background: The collaborator samples originated in the United States, Italy and Spain and spanned the acute and convalescent phases of COVID-19. HLA class I and class II types, where available, came from metadata supplied by the sample provider rather than from assay-based typing. The repertoires were released in a freely available public database intended as a resource for research on the immune response to SARS-CoV-2. The samples were drawn from the first 160 participants of the ongoing ImmuneRACE study and from 950 to 1,500 subjects provided by 6 global collaborators. Sample metadata almost always included a de-identified subject ID, COVID-19 status, age in years and sex. The prospective study material was composed of cDNA or gDNA derived from T cells, B-cell-depleted T cells, or PBMCs. Deeply sampled blood TCRbeta repertoires from subjects exposed to, actively infected with, or recovered from COVID-19 were included in the dataset. What the work shows at the level of the full study, not this receptor alone: Clinical and demographic metadata were provided uncurated, with the amount varying by source and participant.

To note about this clone: Its antigen is not yet known. No qualities accompany the bases; no much larger clone lies one base away.

Each collaborating institution followed its own protocols to collect whole blood in K2EDTA tubes. For TCRbeta analysis, collaborator samples were shipped as frozen whole blood, as isolated PBMCs, or as DNA extracted from either sample type. Per the germline V gene, SGHVS is the CDR1 and FQNEAQ is the CDR2. V is shortened by 5 bases, J by 0 bases, and the region joining them spans 23 bases. The CDR3 contains 19 residues, cysteine and phenylalanine counted. Just the 57-base CDR3 DNA is kept, in frame starting at base 1. TCRbeta CDR3 regions were amplified from genomic DNA by means of the immunoSEQ Assay, a bias-controlled multiplex PCR. The original methods were these. The number of nucleated cells in each sample was estimated by amplification of reference gene primers within the assay. To quantify the absolute abundance of each unique TCRbeta CDR3 rearrangement, sequence reads were collapsed and filtered. For each sample, productive Simpson clonality was calculated as the square root of Simpson's diversity index across productive rearrangements. This immuneACCESS table, as held by TCRdb, lists in-frame sequences with V and J called but not all clones. Of the missing ones, under half trace to an unresolved V gene in checked studies; the others have no known cause. That table is the source of V, J and clone size, and D and trimming were worked out from the DNA. A total of approximately 140,000 clones appear in this sample, more than 70% of them only once. Over 9.5% of the sample belongs to the ten largest clones.

The chain uses TRBV7-8 and TRBJ1-5, with TRBD1 as a weak D call on 6 bases. The TCR comes from a man between 50 and 59 years old with active or convalescent COVID-19. The source material was peripheral blood. For the CDR3, the sequence is CASSHPRGQGLHSNQPQHF. The nucleotide sequence reads as follows: TGTGCCAGCAGCCATCCCCGGGGACAAGGTTTACATAGCAATCAGCCCCAGCATTTT.